Sequencing of this TCR beta chain was carried out in a study of CD8 T cells in Susac syndrome. Turning to the study itself: Patients with Susac syndrome who were sequenced included more than 5 with active disease and eight or nine in remission. Blood was drawn from patients with Susac syndrome. At that point, they were therapy-naive, on corticosteroids, or on intravenous immunoglobulin alone.

RNA was extracted with the RNeasy kit, and a quantity of about 0.45 to 1 ug was reverse transcribed using random hexamers. Multiplex immunoSEQ PCR targeted 54 Vbeta and 13 Jbeta TCR beta segments. TCRdb reprocessed the immunoSEQ multiplex PCR reads via MiXCR and lists one record per CDR3 protein. Of tens of thousands of distinct CDR3 sequences in the sample, around 96% were seen once. The CDR3 loop spans 13 amino acids. The germline V gene has CDR1 SGHNT and CDR2 YYREEE (reference sequence). V lost 2 bases to trimming and J lost 3 bases; unmatched junction nucleotides: 1. Sequenced material: CD8+ T cells from PBMCs. The V gene is TRBV5-4, the J gene TRBJ2-5, with 7 bases identical to TRBD1. The origin of this receptor is a human donor with Susac syndrome. In nucleotides, the CDR3 is TGTGCCAGCAGCTTTACAGGGGAAGAGACCCAGTACTTC. Amino acids: CASSFTGEETQYF. The whole variable domain, remainder taken from reference TRBV5-4 and TRBJ2-5, is ETGVTQSPTHLIKTRGQQVTLRCSSQSGHNTVSWYQQALGQGPQFIFQYYREEENGRGNFPPRFSGLQFPNYSSELNVNALELDDSALYLCASSFTGEETQYFGPGTRLLVL.